This TCR beta chain comes out of a study of cytomegalovirus exposure and HLA in healthy donors. Study-level results: Clonal expansion, a later analysis showed, was greater in HLA-associated TCR beta chains than in equally common others.

Nominal health characterized the donors when sampled, though unrecorded immune exposures were likely. Germline V CDR1 and CDR2: LGHNA, YNFKEQ. This CDR3 has 15 residues. Trimming at V came to 4 bases and at J to 5 bases, leaving 11 bases not matched to a gene. A multiplex PCR was run with 60 Vbeta primers and 13 Jbeta primers. Clones were read by immunoSEQ multiplex PCR, and TCRdb kept only the in-frame ones, dropping some. The profile shows about 110,000 clones, 73% of them singletons. This clone was detected once. Its antigen is still unknown. The chain is built from TRBV4-2 and TRBJ2-7; TRBD2 agrees at 7 bases. The specimen sequenced was PBMCs. The clonotype originates from a man aged 40-49 years in good health and CMV-seronegative. This CDR3 reads CASSPKGGAKHEQYF. The CDR3 DNA reads as TGTGCCAGCAGCCCAAAGGGAGGGGCTAAGCACGAGCAGTACTTC.